This is a list of T cell receptor beta chains from one sample in a study of blood T cell repertoires in COVID-19. The protocol was immunoSEQ multiplex PCR, while the TCRdb copy is restricted to in-frame clones and leaves out a portion. This sample yields fewer than 300,000 clones, of which roughly 85% are seen a single time; 13% belongs to the top ten. Material: peripheral blood. The origin of the receptors is a human donor in a cohort sampled during active COVID-19. The CDR3 runs from the conserved cysteine through the conserved F or W. Fields, in order: clone size, J gene, D gene, V gene, CDR3 protein, CDR3 DNA. The D gene is left open where the match is weak. Rows give clone size only sometimes, using once, few, many, or a class for an expanded clone.

- | TRBJ2-1 | TRBD1 | TRBV18 | CASSPGQVSYNEQFF | TGTGCCAGCTCACCAGGACAGGTTAGCTACAATGAGCAGTTCTTC
- | TRBJ2-5 | - | TRBV7-7 | CASSLGASVGSETQYF | TGTGCCAGCAGCTTAGGGGCTAGCGTTGGGTCAGAGACCCAGTACTTC
once | TRBJ1-6 | - | TRBV6-5 | CASRSGGVVSPLHF | TGTGCCAGCAGATCCGGAGGGGTGGTGTCTCCCCTCCACTTT
- | TRBJ1-1 | TRBD1 | TRBV11-2 | CASSRIQGQARAFF | TGTGCCAGCAGCCGAATTCAAGGACAGGCCCGAGCTTTCTTT
- | TRBJ1-5 | TRBD1 | TRBV6-2/TRBV6-3 | CASSQGQGGNQPQHF | TGTGCCAGCAGCCAGGGACAGGGAGGCAATCAGCCCCAGCATTTT
- | TRBJ2-5 | - | TRBV11-3 | CASSGRRVEETQYF | TGTGCCAGCAGCGGACGGAGGGTTGAAGAGACCCAGTACTTC
- | TRBJ1-5 | TRBD1 | TRBV28 | CASSFRGFQPQHF | TGTGCCAGCAGTTTCAGGGGGTTTCAGCCCCAGCATTTT
- | TRBJ2-1 | TRBD2 | TRBV11-2 | CASSLVALAENYNEQFF | TGTGCCAGCAGCTTAGTGGCCCTAGCGGAGAACTACAATGAGCAGTTCTTC
few | TRBJ2-3 | - | TRBV6-5 | CASSSTVGGPDTQYF | TGTGCCAGCAGTTCAACAGTGGGGGGTCCAGATACGCAGTATTTT
- | TRBJ1-5 | TRBD1 | TRBV6-5 | CASSPDRVNQPQHF | TGTGCCAGCAGCCCCGACAGGGTCAATCAGCCCCAGCATTTT
- | TRBJ1-6 | TRBD1 | TRBV27 | CASSLGTGRNNSPLHF | TGTGCCAGCAGCCTTGGGACAGGGAGAAATAATTCACCCCTCCACTTT
- | TRBJ1-4 | - | TRBV6-1 | CASSEAPELEKLFF | TGTGCCAGCAGTGAAGCCCCTGAGCTCGAAAAACTGTTTTTT
- | TRBJ2-3 | - | TRBV15 | CATSWRGTDTQYF | TGTGCCACCTCTTGGAGAGGCACAGATACGCAGTATTTT
- | TRBJ2-7 | TRBD2 | TRBV4-2 | CASSQDGGGRYEQYF | TGTGCCAGCAGCCAAGATGGTGGCGGGAGGTACGAGCAGTACTTC
- | TRBJ1-4 | - | TRBV28 | CASKGGLVREKLFF | TGTGCCAGCAAGGGGGGGCTAGTGCGAGAAAAACTGTTTTTT
once | TRBJ2-7 | - | TRBV19 | CAGVQGDYEQYF | TGTGCGGGGGTACAGGGAGACTACGAGCAGTACTTC
- | TRBJ2-2 | - | TRBV7-3 | CASSYGRGTGELFF | TGTGCCAGCAGCTACGGGCGGGGAACCGGGGAGCTGTTTTTT
- | TRBJ2-5 | TRBD2 | TRBV18 | CASSPDGLAGSKRETQYF | TGTGCCAGCTCACCCGACGGACTAGCGGGCTCAAAGCGGGAGACCCAGTACTTC
- | TRBJ1-1 | - | TRBV5-6 | CASRTGAGQMNTEAFF | TGTGCCAGCAGAACTGGGGCTGGACAGATGAACACTGAAGCTTTCTTT
once | TRBJ1-4 | - | TRBV4-3 | CASSQVEGVNEKLFF | TGCGCCAGCAGCCAAGTAGAGGGGGTAAATGAAAAACTGTTTTTT
- | TRBJ2-7 | - | TRBV7-9 | CASSLSAGTYEQYF | TGTGCCAGCAGCTTAAGTGCGGGAACCTACGAGCAGTACTTC
- | TRBJ1-1 | - | TRBV5-1 | CASSLFDSTEAFF | TGCGCCAGCAGCTTATTTGACAGCACTGAAGCTTTCTTT
- | TRBJ2-1 | - | TRBV24-1 | CATSDSLVAIRNEQFF | TGTGCCACCAGTGATTCCCTAGTTGCAATACGCAATGAGCAGTTCTTC
- | TRBJ2-6 | TRBD2 | TRBV25-1 | CASSGLAGQSGANVLTF | TGTGCCAGCAGTGGACTAGCGGGTCAATCTGGGGCCAACGTCCTGACTTTC
- | TRBJ2-5 | TRBD1 | TRBV24-1 | CATSDPGQGQETQYF | TGTGCCACCAGTGACCCGGGACAGGGGCAAGAGACCCAGTACTTC
- | TRBJ1-2 | - | TRBV9 | CASSPSGVWGYTF | TGTGCCAGCAGCCCGTCCGGGGTATGGGGCTACACCTTC
- | TRBJ2-1 | - | TRBV6-5 | CASSQADEQFF | TGTGCCAGCTCCCAGGCCGATGAGCAGTTCTTC
- | TRBJ1-5 | TRBD1 | TRBV19 | CASSIGTGIQPQHF | TGTGCCAGTAGTATAGGGACAGGGATTCAGCCCCAGCATTTT
many | TRBJ1-5 | TRBD1 | TRBV6-1 | CASSEGTAAVPQHF | TGTGCCAGCAGTGAGGGGACAGCAGCCGTGCCCCAGCATTTT
- | TRBJ1-3 | TRBD1 | TRBV30 | CAWSVLGQVSGNTIYF | TGTGCCTGGAGTGTACTAGGACAGGTCTCTGGAAACACCATATATTTT
- | TRBJ2-3 | - | TRBV27 | CASNPTRGGVSDTQYF | TGTGCCAGCAATCCTACTAGGGGGGGAGTGTCAGATACGCAGTATTTT
- | TRBJ2-1 | TRBD2 | TRBV6-2/TRBV6-3 | CASSYGSGLAGNEQFF | TGTGCCAGCAGTTATGGGTCGGGACTAGCGGGTAATGAGCAGTTCTTC
- | TRBJ2-4 | TRBD2 | TRBV6-2/TRBV6-3 | CASSPGGTGGQNIQYF | TGTGCCAGCAGCCCTGGCGGGACGGGAGGGCAAAACATTCAGTACTTC
- | TRBJ2-1 | TRBD2 | TRBV19 | CASTPSGSVGKQFF | TGTGCCAGTACCCCCAGCGGGAGCGTTGGCAAGCAGTTCTTC
- | TRBJ2-7 | TRBD1 | TRBV11-2 | CASSGDRGRLYEQYF | TGTGCCAGCAGCGGGGACAGGGGGCGGTTATACGAGCAGTACTTC
- | TRBJ2-1 | - | TRBV20-1 | CSPSGNEQFF | TGCAGTCCGTCGGGCAATGAGCAGTTCTTC
once | TRBJ2-3 | TRBD1 | TRBV29-1 | CSVDRGHTDTQYF | TGCAGCGTAGACAGGGGGCACACAGATACGCAGTATTTT
- | TRBJ2-3 | TRBD2 | TRBV14 | CASSLAGEWNTQYF | TGTGCCAGCAGCTTAGCGGGAGAGTGGAATACGCAGTATTTT
once | TRBJ2-5 | TRBD2 | TRBV18 | CASSPPGLAGGRQETQYF | TGTGCCAGCTCACCACCCGGACTAGCGGGAGGGAGGCAAGAGACCCAGTACTTC
- | TRBJ2-7 | TRBD2 | TRBV18 | CASSPPRTGGTYEQYF | TGTGCCAGCTCACCACCGCGAACGGGAGGGACCTACGAGCAGTACTTC
- | TRBJ1-4 | - | TRBV18 | CASSPILATNEKLFF | TGTGCCAGCTCACCAATTCTTGCAACTAATGAAAAACTGTTTTTT
- | TRBJ2-3 | - | TRBV18 | CASSPRGTTSTDTQYF | TGTGCCAGCTCACCACGGGGGACAACTAGCACAGATACGCAGTATTTT
once | TRBJ2-2 | TRBD1 | TRBV11-2 | CASRRQGSTGELFF | TGTGCCAGCAGAAGACAGGGAAGCACCGGGGAGCTGTTTTTT
- | TRBJ1-2 | - | TRBV12-3/TRBV12-4 | CASRGNYGYTF | TGTGCCAGCCGGGGGAACTATGGCTACACCTTC
- | TRBJ2-1 | TRBD2 | TRBV6-4 | CASSAVSGSGYNEQFF | TGTGCCAGCAGTGCCGTTAGCGGGAGTGGGTACAATGAGCAGTTCTTC
- | TRBJ2-7 | TRBD2 | TRBV2 | CAIINPGLAGQGGYEQYF | TGTGCCATAATCAACCCGGGACTAGCGGGACAAGGGGGGTACGAGCAGTACTTC
- | TRBJ2-1 | TRBD2 | TRBV5-6 | CASSLISGSSYNEQFF | TGTGCCAGCAGCTTGATCAGCGGGAGCTCCTACAATGAGCAGTTCTTC
- | TRBJ1-3 | TRBD1 | TRBV9 | CASSWSTGYGNTIYF | TGTGCCAGCAGTTGGTCGACAGGGTACGGAAACACCATATATTTT
- | TRBJ1-1 | - | TRBV29-1 | CSVVQGGLNTEAFF | TGCAGCGTTGTCCAAGGTGGGCTTAACACTGAAGCTTTCTTT
- | TRBJ2-3 | TRBD1 | TRBV3-1/TRBV3-2 | CASSTRTGPSTDTQYF | TGTGCCAGCAGCACCAGGACAGGGCCTAGCACAGATACGCAGTATTTT
- | TRBJ2-7 | TRBD1 | TRBV19 | CASSIPGQGLLYF | TGTGCCAGTAGTATCCCGGGACAGGGACTCTTGTACTTC
- | TRBJ2-2 | - | TRBV5-1 | CASSSQGSDTGELFF | TGCGCCAGCAGCTCGCAGGGGAGTGACACCGGGGAGCTGTTTTTT
- | TRBJ2-3 | - | TRBV27 | CASMRLGSTDTQYF | TGTGCCAGCATGAGGTTGGGTAGCACAGATACGCAGTATTTT
- | TRBJ1-2 | - | TRBV20-1 | CSASPGGAYGYTF | TGCAGTGCTAGTCCGGGGGGCGCCTATGGCTACACCTTC
few | TRBJ2-2 | TRBD2 | TRBV19 | CASSILGLANTGELFF | TGTGCCAGTAGTATTCTGGGACTAGCCAACACCGGGGAGCTGTTTTTT
once | TRBJ2-4 | TRBD1 | TRBV18 | CASSPLDRAHIQYF | TGTGCCAGCTCACCCCTCGACAGGGCGCACATTCAGTACTTC
- | TRBJ2-3 | TRBD2 | TRBV18 | CASSPGLAGEADTQYF | TGTGCCAGCTCACCGGGCCTAGCGGGAGAAGCAGATACGCAGTATTTT